Each of the 19 T cell receptor beta chains below was sequenced from the same sample in a study of neurological immune-mediated disorders. The time point denotes: longitudinal time-point 3. One entry per CDR3 protein, called by TCRdb with MiXCR from the 5' RACE reads. The sample carries fewer than 50,000 distinct CDR3 sequences, roughly 14% recorded once. Sequencing was performed on PBMCs. These TCRs come from a young man in good health.

This clonotype was counted ten times or more. The chain is built from TRBV5-1 and TRBJ2-1; 10 nucleotides match TRBD2. CDR3 length: 15 residues. J was trimmed by 10 bases and V by 0 bases; bases with no gene match: 7. Germline loops: CDR1 SGHRS, CDR2 YFSETQ. The CDR3 spells CASSLASGRAREQFF. Written as DNA, the CDR3 is TGCGCCAGCAGCTTGGCCAGCGGGAGGGCCCGGGAGCAGTTCTTC. Drawing the rest from reference TRBV5-1 and TRBJ2-1, the complete variable domain is KAGVTQTPRYLIKTRGQQVTLSCSPISGHRSVSWYQQTPGQGLQFLFEYFSETQRNKGNFPGRFSGRQFSNSRSEMNVSTLELGDSALYLCASSLASGRAREQFFGPGTRLTVL.

This chain uses TRBV30 with TRBJ2-5; 10 nucleotides match TRBD2. This CDR3 is built from 14 residues. V lost 2 bases to trimming and J lost 2 bases; unmatched junction nucleotides: 2. Germline V lookup: CDR1 GTSNPN, CDR2 SVGIG (reference sequence). CDR3: CAWSSLAGQETQYF. DNA for the CDR3: TGTGCCTGGAGTTCACTAGCGGGACAAGAGACCCAGTACTTC.

There are many counts of this clonotype. The V gene is TRBV7-9, the J gene TRBJ1-4; 7 nucleotides agree with TRBD1. There are 16 residues in the CDR3. V lost 1 base, J lost 7 bases, and 9 bases stayed unmatched. Looked up from germline, CDR1 is SEHNR and CDR2 is FQNEAQ (reference sequence). CDR3 nucleotide sequence: TGTGCCAGCAGCTTAGGGGGCGGGACAGTTACTGAAAAACTGTTTTTT. It is translated as CASSLGGGTVTEKLFF.

This clonotype was seen many times. CDR3 nucleotides: TGTGCCACCAGTGACGCCCGGGCAGTCTCCTACAATGAGCAGTTCTTC. Protein sequence: CATSDARAVSYNEQFF. V and J are TRBV24-1 and TRBJ2-1; D unresolved. V was shortened by 4 bases and J by 0 bases, with 12 bases between the two germline ends. The CDR3 sequence is 16 residues long. Germline V lookup: CDR1 KGHDR, CDR2 SFDVKD.

The table lists this clonotype with many counts. Here the CDR3 reads CASKLSDNEQFF. The CDR3 DNA sequence: TGCGCCAGCAAACTTTCGGACAATGAGCAGTTCTTC. The rearrangement uses TRBV5-1 and TRBJ2-1; D is ambiguous. Germline values: CDR1 SGHRS, CDR2 YFSETQ. Trimming shortened V by 6 bases and J by 5 bases, and 9 bases separated the two germline ends. This CDR3 spans 12 amino acids.

The sample holds many counts of this clonotype. The rearrangement joins TRBV20-1 to TRBJ2-7; no definite D call. The V gene's germline CDR1 is DFQATT and CDR2 SNEGSKA (reference sequence). The CDR3 length is 12 residues. The V and J ends lost 4 bases and 3 bases respectively, with 10 bases between them. The CDR3 DNA reads as TGCAGTGCTACCGCATCTCTCTACGAGCAGTACTTC. Protein: CSATASLYEQYF.

The rearrangement links TRBV7-8 to TRBJ1-1; D unresolved. Germline CDR1 and CDR2: SGHVS and FQNEAQ. Deletions cut 1 base from V and 1 base from J, with 10 bases between. The length of the CDR3 is 15 residues. This chain's CDR3 is CASSLVQEANTEAFF. For the CDR3, the DNA is TGTGCCAGCAGCTTAGTTCAGGAAGCGAACACTGAAGCTTTCTTT.

This clonotype was seen ten or more times. The V and J genes are TRBV29-1 and TRBJ2-2, with 9 bases matching TRBD2. Germline CDR1 reads SQVTM; CDR2 reads ANQGSEA. V was clipped by 7 bases and J by 2 bases; unmatched bases: 11. CDR3 size: 16 residues. The CDR3 bases are TGCAGCGCCCACGGGAGTAGCGGGGGCAACACCGGGGAGCTGTTTTTT. Translation: CSAHGSSGGNTGELFF.

This clonotype has only a few counts. This rearrangement joins TRBV9 to TRBJ2-1, with TRBD2 matching 8 bases. This CDR3 spans 14 amino acids. Trimming cost V 4 bases and J 8 bases; bases outside gene matches: 8. Germline V gives CDR1 SGDLS, CDR2 YYNGEE. CDR3 amino acids: CASSPPGGAHEQFF. The DNA for the CDR3 is TGTGCCAGCAGCCCCCCCGGGGGGGCTCATGAGCAGTTCTTC.

The table lists this clonotype with a count of one. Sequence at one end of the junction differs from germline and may be a read error. V is TRBV28 and J is TRBJ1-4, with no clear D. Germline V gene lookup returns CDR1 MDHEN and CDR2 SYDVKM. CDR3 length equals 12 residues. In DNA, the CDR3 is TGCGCCAGCCAAGAGGCTAATGAAAAACTGCTTTTT. This sequence encodes CASQEANEKLLF. The full variable domain, in which reference TRBV28 and TRBJ1-4 provide the parts outside the CDR3, is DVKVTQSSRYLVKRTGEKVFLECVQDMDHENMFWYRQDPGLGLRLIYFSYDVKMKEKGDIPEGYSVSREKKERFSLILESASTNQTSMYLCASQEANEKLLFGSGTQLSVL.

This clonotype was detected many times. The chain couples TRBV5-1 to TRBJ2-3; possibly TRBD1 or TRBD2 for D (5 bases each). In germline, CDR1 is SGHRS, CDR2 YFSETQ. Trimming took 1 base from V and 0 from J, leaving 12 bases between them. There are 16 residues in the CDR3. Written as DNA, the CDR3 is TGCGCCAGCAGCTTGAGGGGACCCGCTAGCACAGATACGCAGTATTTT. Translating gives CASSLRGPASTDTQYF.

In this sample, this clonotype turned up many times. This chain uses TRBV11-2 with TRBJ2-7, with 7 nucleotides matching TRBD2. CDR3 length equals 15 residues. The germline CDR1 and CDR2 sequences are SGHAT and FQNNGV. V gave up 1 base and J gave up 2 bases; unmatched junction bases: 5. This chain's CDR3 is CASSLAGGGPYEQYF. The CDR3 DNA reads TGTGCCAGCAGCTTAGCGGGAGGTGGCCCCTACGAGCAGTACTTC.

There are many counts of this clonotype. V gene TRBV7-2 combines with J gene TRBJ2-2; 9 nucleotides line up with TRBD2. CDR1 and CDR2 (germline): SGHTA, FQGNSA. V shed 4 bases and J 7 bases; nucleotides not matched to a gene: 13. The CDR3 sequence is 17 residues long. CDR3 loop: CASSSLGSGRFGGELFF. Written as DNA, the CDR3 is TGTGCCAGCAGCTCCCTTGGTAGCGGGAGATTTGGCGGGGAGCTGTTTTTT.

This clonotype appeared many times. This chain uses TRBV12-3 or TRBV12-4 with TRBJ1-1; 10 nucleotides align to TRBD1. The junction had 5 bases not matched to a gene; V was cut back by 5 bases and J by 5 bases. The CDR3 sequence is 14 residues long. The CDR3 nucleotides are TGTGCCAGCAGTAGGACAGGGGGAAGGACTGAAGCTTTCTTT. Translation gives CASSRTGGRTEAFF.

This clonotype was recorded a few times. The chain couples TRBV6-5 to TRBJ2-5, with TRBD2 matching over 13 bases. The ends lost 5 bases at V and 4 bases at J; junction bases unmatched: 7. This CDR3 region has 16 residues. The germline V gene has CDR1 MNHEY and CDR2 SVGAGI. The CDR3 sequence: CASSELAGGPLETQYF. Written as DNA, the CDR3 is TGTGCCAGCAGTGAACTAGCGGGAGGGCCTTTAGAGACCCAGTACTTC.

This clonotype was detected ten times or more. The chain is built from TRBV28 and TRBJ2-2, with a possible D match to TRBD1 (5 bases). Per the germline V gene, CDR1 is MDHEN and CDR2 is SYDVKM. This CDR3 spans 16 amino acids. V lost 6 bases and J lost 3, with 17 bases in between. CDR3 sequence: CASRGGAQEHTGELFF. The CDR3 DNA follows: TGTGCCAGCAGGGGTGGGGCCCAAGAACACACCGGGGAGCTGTTTTTT.

In its sample, this clonotype was seen many times. The chain carries TRBV20-1 and TRBJ2-7, with D possibly matching TRBD1 (6 bases). Between the trimmed V and J ends, which lost 3 bases and 3 bases, there was a span of 24 bases. Germline CDR1 is DFQATT and CDR2 is SNEGSKA (reference sequence). The CDR3 runs to 17 residues. CDR3 region: CSASVGTSQYSRYEQYF. In DNA form, the CDR3 reads TGCAGTGCTAGTGTAGGGACATCTCAATATTCACGCTACGAGCAGTACTTC.

Many counts were recorded for this clonotype. This rearrangement joins TRBV7-9 to TRBJ1-5; perhaps TRBD1 as D (6 bases). The germline V gene has CDR1 SEHNR and CDR2 FQNEAQ (reference sequence). V lost 4 bases and J lost 1, with 17 bases in between. The CDR3 is 17 residues long. As DNA, the CDR3 is TGTGCCAGCAGCTCGAGCGCCGGGACACACAGCAATCAGCCCCAGCATTTT. Encoded protein: CASSSSAGTHSNQPQHF.

This clonotype has a count of ten or more. CDR3 protein: CSARVTSGSPDTQYF. The CDR3, as DNA: TGCAGTGCTAGAGTTACTAGCGGGAGCCCAGATACGCAGTATTTT. The chain has TRBV20-1 and TRBJ2-3; TRBD2 aligns across 11 bases. The CDR3 loop spans 15 amino acids. Germline V gives CDR1 DFQATT, CDR2 SNEGSKA (reference sequence). Losses at the gene ends were 1 base for V and 4 bases for J; bases not matched to a gene: 4.